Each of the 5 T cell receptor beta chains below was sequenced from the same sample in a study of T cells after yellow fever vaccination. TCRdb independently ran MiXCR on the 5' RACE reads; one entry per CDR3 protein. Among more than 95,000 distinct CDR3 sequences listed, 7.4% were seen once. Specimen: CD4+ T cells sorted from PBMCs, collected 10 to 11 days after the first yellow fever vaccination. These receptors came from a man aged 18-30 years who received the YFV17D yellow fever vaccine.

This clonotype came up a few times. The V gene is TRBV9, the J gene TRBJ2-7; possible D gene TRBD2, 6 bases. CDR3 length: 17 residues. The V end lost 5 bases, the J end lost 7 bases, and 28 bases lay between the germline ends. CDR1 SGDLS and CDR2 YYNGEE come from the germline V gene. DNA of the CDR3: TGTGCCAGCAGTCCCAATCCCTTCAGACGGACTACGAGGGAGCAGTACGTC. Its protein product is CASSPNPFRRTTREQYV.

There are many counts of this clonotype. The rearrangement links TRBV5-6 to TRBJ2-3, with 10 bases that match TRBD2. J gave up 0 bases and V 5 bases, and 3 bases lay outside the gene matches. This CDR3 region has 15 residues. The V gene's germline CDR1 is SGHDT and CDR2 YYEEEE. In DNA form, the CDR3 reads TGTGCCAGCAGAATAGCGGGGGGCAGCACAGATACGCAGTATTTT. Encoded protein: CASRIAGGSTDTQYF.

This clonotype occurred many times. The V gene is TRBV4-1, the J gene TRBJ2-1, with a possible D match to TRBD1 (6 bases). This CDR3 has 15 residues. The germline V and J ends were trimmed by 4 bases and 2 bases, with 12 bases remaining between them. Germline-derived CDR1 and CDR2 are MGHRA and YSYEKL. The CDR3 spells CASSRNRVPYNEQFF. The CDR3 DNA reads TGCGCCAGCAGCCGAAACAGGGTCCCCTACAATGAGCAGTTCTTC.

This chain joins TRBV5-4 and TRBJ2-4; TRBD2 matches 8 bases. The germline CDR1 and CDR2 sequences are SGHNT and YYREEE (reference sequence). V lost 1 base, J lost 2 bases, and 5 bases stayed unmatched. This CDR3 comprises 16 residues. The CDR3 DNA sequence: TGTGCCAGCAGCTTGCCCGGGGGGGGGCCCAAAAACATTCAGTACTTC. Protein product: CASSLPGGGPKNIQYF.

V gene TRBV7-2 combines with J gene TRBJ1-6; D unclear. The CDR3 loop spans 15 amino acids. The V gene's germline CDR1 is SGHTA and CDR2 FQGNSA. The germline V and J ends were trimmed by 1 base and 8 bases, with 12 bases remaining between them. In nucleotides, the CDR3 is TGTGCCAGCAGCTTAGAGCCAATCCCAGATTCACCCCTCCACTTT. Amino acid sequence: CASSLEPIPDSPLHF.